This TCR beta chain is drawn from a study of blood T cell repertoires in COVID-19. Background on the study: The United States, Italy and Spain provided the acute and convalescent COVID-19 samples.

In the authors' methods: Reference gene primer amplification gave estimated nucleated cell counts. The method was immunoSEQ multiplex PCR; TCRdb's version includes in-frame clones alone and lacks a portion of them. D and trimming were read from the DNA, whereas the V and J calls and clone size are those reported in that table. The data contain roughly 55,000 clones, roughly four fifths of them singletons. The CDR3 covers 15 residues. Germline CDR1 reads SGHNT; CDR2 reads YYREEE (reference sequence). J was trimmed by 7 bases and V by 0 bases; bases with no gene match: 8. The TCR comes from a woman aged 60-75 years with acute or convalescent COVID-19. This sequence joins TRBV5-4 and TRBJ2-5; TRBD1 agrees at 8 bases. Sequencing used peripheral blood. This CDR3 is CASSLARGQGVTQYF. CDR3 bases: TGTGCCAGCAGCTTGGCCAGGGGGCAGGGTGTGACCCAGTACTTC.